Presented here are 2 T cell receptor beta chains from one specimen sequenced in a study of blood T cell repertoires in COVID-19. Produced via immunoSEQ multiplex PCR; TCRdb's table is partial and in-frame only. The sample has 250,000 or so clones; roughly 89% are singletons. The sample taken for sequencing was peripheral blood. Receptors originate from a middle-aged woman who had recovered from COVID-19.

The chain links TRBV18 to TRBJ1-5; TRBD1 matches at 8 bases. In germline, CDR1 is KGHSH, CDR2 LQKENI. The CDR3 consists of 15 residues. The ends lost 3 bases at V and 2 bases at J; junction bases unmatched: 3. CDR3 in DNA: TGTGCCAGCTCACCTACAGGGGGTGGCAATCAGCCCCAGCATTTT. Residues: CASSPTGGGNQPQHF.

This sequence joins TRBV5-5 and TRBJ2-3, with 12 bases aligning to TRBD1. Trimming removed 0 bases from V and 6 bases from J; junction bases left unmatched: 8. The CDR3 is 17 amino acids. CDR1 and CDR2 from the germline V gene are SGHKS and YYEKEE (reference sequence). This CDR3 reads CASSLVGQGAFLDTQYF. CDR3 bases: TGTGCCAGCAGCTTGGTGGGACAGGGGGCGTTTCTGGATACGCAGTATTTT.